Here is one T cell receptor (beta chain) with its context. Antigen unknown. The repertoire was sequenced with immunoSEQ multiplex PCR; TCRdb's copy has only in-frame clones and lacks some. The sample has about 96,000 clones; around 93% are singletons. Time point here: cycle 4 day 1 (C4D1), after more than five weeks of nivolumab. All patients experienced relapse after autologous stem cell transplantation, and brentuximab vedotin exposure was variable. The data are from a study of PD-1 blockade in classical Hodgkin lymphoma. Findings and limits, study-wide: Whoever responded completely had baseline diversity much like that seen in newly diagnosed patients. Relapsed/refractory patients reportedly had lower baseline diversity than newly diagnosed patients.

The CDR3 length is 19 residues. From germline, CDR1 is MNHEY and CDR2 SMNVEV (reference sequence). V lost 2 bases, J lost 8 bases, and 22 bases stayed unmatched. The gene calls are TRBV27 and TRBJ1-2; 8 nucleotides match TRBD1. The sample was peripheral blood mononuclear cells (PBMCs), taken before the fourth cycle of nivolumab. The clonotype comes from a human donor with classical Hodgkin lymphoma. For the CDR3, the DNA is TGTGCCAGCAGTTTACTACCCCTCCCGTCGACAGGGGATACGGGGGGCTACACCTTC. This translates into CASSLLPLPSTGDTGGYTF.